Listed here is a single TCR beta chain. These data originate in a study of blood T cells in healthy people across ages. A J-beta primer mix and a sample-barcoded 5' primer were used in a second PCR of roughly 6 to 12 cycles. TCRdb called the 5' RACE reads again in MiXCR, with one record for every CDR3 protein. The sample lists fewer than 1 million distinct CDR3 sequences; 44% were seen once. The CDR3 is made up of 13 amino acids. The V gene's germline CDR1 is MGHRA and CDR2 YSYEKL. V shed 5 bases and J shed 5 bases, with 10 bases lying between them. The source is a man between 60 and 75 years old in good health. The sample taken for sequencing was blood. This chain uses TRBV4-1 with TRBJ1-5, with D possibly TRBD1 on 5 matching bases. The CDR3 here is CASSGQGHQPQHF. DNA of the CDR3: TGCGCCAGCAGCGGACAAGGACATCAGCCCCAGCATTTT.